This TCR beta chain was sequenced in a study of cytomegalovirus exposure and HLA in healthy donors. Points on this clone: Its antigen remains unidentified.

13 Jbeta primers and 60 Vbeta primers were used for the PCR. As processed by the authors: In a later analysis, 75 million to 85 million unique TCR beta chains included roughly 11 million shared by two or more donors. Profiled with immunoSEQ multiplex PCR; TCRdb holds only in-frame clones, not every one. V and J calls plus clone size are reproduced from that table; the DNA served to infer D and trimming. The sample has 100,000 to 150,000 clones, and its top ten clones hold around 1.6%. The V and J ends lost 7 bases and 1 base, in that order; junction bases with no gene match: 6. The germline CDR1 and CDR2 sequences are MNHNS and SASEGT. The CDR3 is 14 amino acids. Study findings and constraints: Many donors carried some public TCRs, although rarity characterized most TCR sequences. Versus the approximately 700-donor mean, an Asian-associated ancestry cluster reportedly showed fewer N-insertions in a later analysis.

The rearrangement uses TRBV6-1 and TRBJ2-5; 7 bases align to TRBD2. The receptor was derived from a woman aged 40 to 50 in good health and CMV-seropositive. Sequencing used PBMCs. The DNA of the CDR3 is TGTGCCAGCAAGGTGGGAGGGCCCCAAGAGACCCAGTACTTC. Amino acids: CASKVGGPQETQYF.